Listed below are T cell receptor beta chains from one sample, sequenced in a study of blood T cell repertoires in COVID-19. Profiled with immunoSEQ multiplex PCR; TCRdb holds only in-frame clones, not every one. In the table there are roughly 170,000 clones, around 83% of which are singletons. Sequenced material: PBMCs or T cells enriched from blood (not recorded which). The source of these receptors is a woman in her forties or fifties in a cohort exposed to, infected with or recovered from COVID-19 (not recorded which). Each CDR3 is given with its conserved first and last residue. A D gene is named only where the DNA matches it firmly. Some rows have no size entry. The others give once, few or many, or a class for an expanded clone.

- TRBJ2-2 - TRBV28 CASSLQDSSPKYTGELFF TGTGCCAGCAGTTTGCAGGACAGCAGCCCAAAGTACACCGGGGAGCTGTTTTTT
- TRBJ1-1 - TRBV2 CASQWAGEAFF TGTGCCTCCCAATGGGCAGGTGAAGCTTTCTTT
- TRBJ2-7 few TRBV21-1 CASSKVGKMGYEQYF TGTGCCAGCAGCAAAGTCGGGAAAATGGGCTACGAGCAGTACTTC
TRBD1 TRBJ2-7 - TRBV15 CATSRGTGSYEQYF TGTGCCACCAGCAGAGGGACAGGGTCCTACGAGCAGTACTTC
TRBD1 TRBJ2-3 - TRBV5-5 CASSPTGTQGDTQYF TGTGCCAGCAGCCCGACAGGGACGCAGGGAGATACGCAGTATTTT
TRBD2 TRBJ2-3 - TRBV5-1 CASSPGLAGGITDTQYF TGCGCCAGCAGCCCGGGACTAGCGGGGGGAATCACAGATACGCAGTATTTT
TRBD1 TRBJ1-4 - TRBV19 CASSTPRTGHNEKLFF TGTGCCAGTAGTACCCCTCGGACAGGGCATAATGAAAAACTGTTTTTT
- TRBJ1-1 - TRBV7-6 CASSLGEGSTEAFF TGTGCCAGCAGCTTAGGTGAAGGGAGTACTGAAGCTTTCTTT
- TRBJ1-1 - TRBV3-1/TRBV3-2 CASSQRSGTLAFF TGTGCCAGCAGCCAAAGATCCGGGACATTGGCTTTCTTT
TRBD2 TRBJ2-7 - TRBV10-3 CAISEREGLGYEQYF TGTGCCATCAGTGAACGGGAGGGCCTAGGGTACGAGCAGTACTTC
TRBD2 TRBJ2-3 - TRBV7-9 CASSMRFSAGGPTDTQYF TGTGCCAGCAGTATGCGCTTCTCCGCGGGGGGACCCACAGATACGCAGTATTTT
TRBD2 TRBJ2-1 - TRBV30 CAWSGSGGAADEQFF TGTGCCTGGAGTGGATCGGGGGGGGCCGCGGATGAGCAGTTCTTC
TRBD2 TRBJ2-5 - TRBV5-1 CASSSGLAGGRETQYF TGCGCCAGCAGCTCGGGACTAGCGGGGGGTAGGGAGACCCAGTACTTC
TRBD1 TRBJ1-4 - TRBV6-6 CASRRQGSGTGFEKLFF TGTGCCAGCAGGCGACAGGGAAGTGGGACAGGGTTTGAAAAACTGTTTTTT
- TRBJ2-7 - TRBV21-1 CANLSDRSSYEQYF TGTGCCAACTTGTCGGACAGGTCCTCCTACGAGCAGTACTTC
- TRBJ2-1 - TRBV2 CASRAGQGTYNEQFF TGTGCCAGCAGGGCTGGACAAGGGACCTACAATGAGCAGTTCTTC
TRBD1 TRBJ1-6 few TRBV7-3 CASSFRDRGRSPLHF TGTGCCAGCAGCTTCAGGGACAGGGGAAGGTCACCCCTCCACTTT
TRBD1 TRBJ1-1 - TRBV5-6 CASSFWKGARETEAFF TGTGCCAGCAGCTTTTGGAAGGGGGCGCGAGAGACTGAAGCTTTCTTT
- TRBJ2-5 - TRBV5-8 CASSFLRTQQETQYF TGTGCCAGCAGCTTTCTCAGGACACAACAAGAGACCCAGTACTTC
TRBD1 TRBJ1-5 - TRBV5-4 CASSWDRGQPQHF TGTGCCAGCAGCTGGGACAGAGGACAGCCCCAGCATTTT
- TRBJ2-1 - TRBV9 CASSSSDRNNEQFF TGTGCCAGCAGCTCTTCAGACAGAAACAATGAGCAGTTCTTC